The clone carrying this TCR beta chain was found a few times. This sample stems from a study of cytomegalovirus exposure and HLA in healthy donors. Study-level background: From donors who were HLA-typed, an early data release held 81 million or so unique TCRs.

The PCR ran on 60 Vbeta and 13 Jbeta primers. The method was immunoSEQ multiplex PCR; TCRdb's version includes in-frame clones alone and lacks a portion of them. Of fewer than 250,000 clones in the sample, about 84% were seen once. The CDR3 sequence is 13 residues long. V shed 7 bases, J shed 8 bases, and the junction held 6 bases outside the gene matches. Germline lookup yields CDR1 MDHEN and CDR2 SYDVKM. The chain combines TRBV28 with TRBJ1-4; 8 bases are a match to TRBD1. The source of this sequence is a human donor in good health. Material for sequencing was PBMCs. CDR3 in DNA: TGTGCCAGCACGACAGGGGTCCGGGAAAAACTGTTTTTT. Translated, it gives CASTTGVREKLFF.